The source of this T cell receptor (beta chain) is a study of shared clonotypes between healthy human individuals. Study-level results: Non-shared clonotypes had lower generation probabilities than clonotypes shared by all four sorted-subset donors.

The CDR3 is made up of 16 amino acids. The trim removed 4 bases at V and 2 bases at J, leaving 11 bases unmatched. The germline V gene has CDR1 SEHNR and CDR2 FQNEAQ (reference sequence). Notes on this clone: Its antigen is unidentified.

An even split of each subset's genomic DNA across several immunoSEQ plates was performed. Measured with immunoSEQ multiplex PCR; TCRdb has only the in-frame clones, and not every one. In the table there are 1,400,000 or so clones, 98% to 99% of which are singletons. The specimen was naive CD4+ T cells sorted from blood. Subset denoted: CD45RA+ positively selected. This sequence originates from a man aged 30 to 45 in good health. The chain joins TRBV7-9 to TRBJ2-7; 7 nucleotides agree with TRBD1. The CDR3 loop is CASSSRVRQGAYEQYF. The CDR3 bases are TGTGCCAGCAGCTCTCGGGTCAGGCAGGGGGCCTACGAGCAGTACTTC. The full variable domain, completed using reference TRBV7-9 and TRBJ2-7, is DTGVSQNPRHKITKRGQNVTFRCDPISEHNRLYWYRQTLGQGPEFLTYFQNEAQLEKSRLLSDRFSAERPKGSFSTLEIQRTEQGDSAMYLCASSSRVRQGAYEQYFGPGTRLTVT.